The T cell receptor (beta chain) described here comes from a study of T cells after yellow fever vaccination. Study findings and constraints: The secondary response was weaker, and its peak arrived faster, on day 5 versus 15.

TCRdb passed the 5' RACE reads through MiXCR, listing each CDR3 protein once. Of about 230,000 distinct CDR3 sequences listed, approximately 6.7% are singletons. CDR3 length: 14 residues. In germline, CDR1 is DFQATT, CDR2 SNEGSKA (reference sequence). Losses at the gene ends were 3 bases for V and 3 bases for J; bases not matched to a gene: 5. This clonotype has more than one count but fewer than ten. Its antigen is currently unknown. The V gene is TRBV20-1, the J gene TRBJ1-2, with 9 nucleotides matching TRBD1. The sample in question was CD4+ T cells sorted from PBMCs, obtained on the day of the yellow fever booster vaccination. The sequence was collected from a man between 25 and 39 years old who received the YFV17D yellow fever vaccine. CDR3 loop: CSASTGGLDYGYTF. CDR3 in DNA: TGCAGTGCTAGCACAGGGGGCCTTGACTATGGCTACACCTTC.